Presented here are 18 T cell receptor beta chains from one specimen sequenced in a study of CD8+ T cells in alopecia areata. cDNA prepared by RNA extraction and subsequent reverse transcription served as the template for sequencing. Generated by immunoSEQ multiplex PCR, the TCRdb table keeps only in-frame clones and is missing some. The table records 150,000 to 200,000 clones, around 60% of them present only once. The specimen comprised CD4+ T cells sorted from blood, sampled at week 0. These receptor sequences come from a human donor with alopecia areata.

This rearrangement joins TRBV5-1 to TRBJ2-5; tentatively, D is TRBD2 (6 bases). The CDR3 has 15 residues. With 0 bases removed from V and 4 bases from J, the gap between germline ends came to 13 bases. Per germline, CDR1 SGHRS and CDR2 YFSETQ. CDR3 nucleotides: TGCGCCAGCAGCTTGGGTTCCGGGGGAAGAGAGACCCAGTACTTC. It is translated as CASSLGSGGRETQYF.

A few counts support this clone. The chain carries TRBV29-1 and TRBJ2-7, with TRBD1 matching over 10 bases. This CDR3 has 16 residues. V dropped 4 bases and J dropped 2; count of bases not matched to a gene: 11. From germline, CDR1 is SQVTM and CDR2 ANQGSEA. CDR3 sequence: CSVGGARDRGPYEQYF. The CDR3 bases are TGCAGCGTTGGGGGGGCCCGGGACAGGGGACCCTACGAGCAGTACTTC.

This chain connects TRBV7-6 to TRBJ2-5; no clear D. The CDR3 runs to 15 residues. The germline V and J ends were trimmed by 5 bases and 5 bases, with 18 bases remaining between them. CDR1 and CDR2 from the germline V gene are SGHVS and FNYEAQ. CDR3 nucleotide sequence: TGTGCCAGCAGCCCCGGGTCGGGTCGTGCGGAGACCCAGTACTTC. Amino acids: CASSPGSGRAETQYF. The full variable domain, with the rest looked up from reference TRBV7-6 and TRBJ2-5, is GAGVSQSPRYKVTKRGQDVALRCDPISGHVSLYWYRQALGQGPEFLTYFNYEAQQDKSGLPNDRFSAERPEGSISTLTIQRTEQRDSAMYRCASSPGSGRAETQYFGPGTRLLVL.

This clone came up a few times. The chain links TRBV7-9 to TRBJ1-1; D gene uncertain. V lost 2 bases and J 3 bases, leaving 7 bases between the germline ends. CDR1 and CDR2 (germline): SEHNR, FQNEAQ (reference sequence). This CDR3 is built from 13 residues. CDR3 region: CASSLMQDTEAFF. CDR3 DNA sequence: TGTGCCAGCAGCTTAATGCAGGACACTGAAGCTTTCTTT.

This rearrangement joins TRBV25-1 to TRBJ1-2; D is undetermined. From germline, CDR1 is MGHDK and CDR2 SYGVNS. CDR3 length equals 11 residues. Trimming stripped 6 bases from V and 8 bases from J, with 10 bases between. CDR3 loop: CASSPGSGYTF. The CDR3 DNA reads TGTGCCAGCAGCCCAGGATCCGGCTACACCTTC.

The V call is TRBV30, the J call TRBJ1-1; 7 bases agree with TRBD1. The germline gives CDR1 GTSNPN, CDR2 SVGIG (reference sequence). After removal of 0 bases from V and 3 bases from J, the junction contained 13 bases not matched to a gene. The CDR3 runs to 17 residues. The CDR3 sequence is CAWSVGGQSFYYTEAFF. CDR3 DNA sequence: TGTGCCTGGAGTGTTGGGGGACAGTCTTTTTACTACACTGAAGCTTTCTTT.

The sample holds one count of this clone. The rearrangement joins TRBV25-1 to TRBJ2-3, with 9 bases matching TRBD1. Germline assignment: CDR1 MGHDK and CDR2 SYGVNS. J was trimmed by 6 bases and V by 5 bases; bases with no gene match: 9. The CDR3 covers 15 residues. CDR3 sequence reads: CASSSWDREGDTQYF. The CDR3 DNA sequence: TGTGCCAGCAGTTCCTGGGACAGGGAAGGGGATACGCAGTATTTT.

The rearrangement links TRBV6-6 to TRBJ2-5; possibly TRBD2 for D (6 bases). The germline gives CDR1 MNHNY, CDR2 SVGAGI (reference sequence). CDR3 size: 15 residues. Trimming shortened V by 5 bases and J by 5 bases, and 18 bases separated the two germline ends. The CDR3 is CASSDGSRGGETQYF. The CDR3 DNA reads as TGTGCCAGCAGTGACGGGTCGCGGGGCGGGGAGACCCAGTACTTC.

This clone has a handful of counts. The chain joins TRBV5-6 to TRBJ1-2; the match to TRBD1 covers 8 bases. This CDR3 is 15 amino acids long. The V and J ends lost 0 bases and 4 bases, in that order; junction bases with no gene match: 5. Germline CDR1 and CDR2: SGHDT and YYEEEE. The CDR3 spells CASSLGQDRAYGYTF. In nucleotides, the CDR3 is TGTGCCAGCAGCTTGGGCCAGGACAGGGCCTATGGCTACACCTTC. Variable domain in full (rest from reference TRBV5-6 and TRBJ1-2): DAGVTQSPTHLIKTRGQQVTLRCSPKSGHDTVSWYQQALGQGPQFIFQYYEEEERQRGNFPDRFSGHQFPNYSSELNVNALLLGDSALYLCASSLGQDRAYGYTFGSGTRLTVV.

The chain is built from TRBV29-1 and TRBJ1-1, with a possible D match to TRBD1 (5 bases). This CDR3 comprises 15 residues. Germline V lookup: CDR1 SQVTM, CDR2 ANQGSEA. The V and J ends lost 4 bases and 2 bases respectively, with 17 bases between them. In nucleotides, the CDR3 is TGCAGCGTTGTCCCTAATACAGGAAGAAACACTGAAGCTTTCTTT. Protein product: CSVVPNTGRNTEAFF.

The rearrangement links TRBV29-1 to TRBJ2-3, with 7 bases matching TRBD2. Germline V gene lookup returns CDR1 SQVTM and CDR2 ANQGSEA. This CDR3 is built from 13 residues. V shed 4 bases and J 6 bases; nucleotides not matched to a gene: 7. CDR3 sequence: CSVASGGGDTQYF. DNA of the CDR3: TGCAGCGTTGCGTCCGGGGGAGGGGATACGCAGTATTTT.

On this clone: Other DNA variants within this sample encode the same CDR3. This chain uses TRBV29-1 with TRBJ2-4, with D possibly TRBD2 on 5 matching bases. Germline lookup yields CDR1 SQVTM and CDR2 ANQGSEA. The CDR3 has 13 residues. Trimming pared 4 bases from V and 0 bases from J, leaving 7 bases between. DNA of the CDR3: TGCAGCGTTGGCGGACTAGCCAAAAACATTCAGTACTTC. Its translation: CSVGGLAKNIQYF.

V usage is TRBV18 and J usage is TRBJ2-3; D not certain. V lost 4 bases and J 2 bases, leaving 13 bases between the germline ends. Germline V gene data show CDR1 as KGHSH and CDR2 as LQKENI. This CDR3 contains 15 residues. The CDR3 DNA follows: TGTGCCAGCTCACAACTCCTACTCATCACAGATACGCAGTATTTT. Protein: CASSQLLLITDTQYF.

The gene calls are TRBV6-5 and TRBJ2-3, with TRBD2 as a possible D gene (5 bases). This CDR3 contains 15 residues. Trimming removed 2 bases from V and 0 bases from J, with 9 bases in between. Germline V gene sequence: CDR1 MNHEY, CDR2 SVGAGI. As DNA, the CDR3 is TGTGCCAGCAGTTACCGGACGGGGAGCACAGATACGCAGTATTTT. Amino acids: CASSYRTGSTDTQYF.

This clone was seen more than once but under ten times. The chain combines TRBV5-6 with TRBJ2-7; 9 bases align to TRBD1. The germline V gene encodes CDR1 SGHDT and CDR2 YYEEEE. The CDR3 runs 15 residues. V was clipped by 4 bases and J by 5 bases; unmatched bases: 10. The DNA of the CDR3 is TGTGCCAGCAGCGTGGACCCGGGACAGGGCCACGAGCAGTACTTC. Its translation: CASSVDPGQGHEQYF.

There are a few counts of this clone. The chain is built from TRBV5-1 and TRBJ1-1; tentative D call: TRBD1 (5 bases). The CDR3 consists of 14 residues. V was shortened by 3 bases and J by 4 bases, with 13 bases between the two germline ends. Germline-derived CDR1 and CDR2 are SGHRS and YFSETQ. CDR3 amino acids: CASSSQGIITEAFF. The CDR3 DNA sequence: TGCGCCAGCAGCTCCCAGGGAATTATCACTGAAGCTTTCTTT.

About this clone itself: Other DNA sequences in this specimen translate into the identical CDR3. CDR3 in DNA: TGCGCCAGCAGCTTGGGGGCAGCCTCCTACGAGCAGTACTTC. Translating gives CASSLGAASYEQYF. The genes are TRBV5-1 and TRBJ2-7; D not resolved. CDR3 length: 14 amino acids. Deletions cut 0 bases from V and 0 bases from J, with 7 bases between. Germline CDR1 is SGHRS and CDR2 is YFSETQ.

The chain carries TRBV30 and TRBJ2-5, with 8 bases that match TRBD2. Germline V lookup: CDR1 GTSNPN, CDR2 SVGIG (reference sequence). This CDR3 spans 14 amino acids. Unmatched junction bases numbered 7, after V lost 4 bases and J lost 3 bases. The CDR3 here is CAWIRGGLEETQYF. The CDR3 bases are TGTGCCTGGATCCGGGGGGGTTTGGAAGAGACCCAGTACTTC.